This T cell receptor beta chain was profiled in a study of cytomegalovirus exposure and HLA in healthy donors (dated by TCRdb to about 2017). Some background on the complete study: An earlier analysis of 587 of the donors reported about 250 Gb of sequence data and roughly 110 million unique TCR beta sequences from 150 million to 200 million T cells. An earlier analysis of some 500 of the donors applied high-throughput TCR beta sequencing to assess whether each TCR beta V gene segment acted as functional or pseudogenic. Of the roughly 400 genotyped donors, 65% to 90% were placed in the genetic ancestry cluster associated with self-reported Caucasian donors. Around 320 gigabases of sequencing data and tens of millions of unique TCR sequences were included in an early release covering roughly 600 HLA-typed donors. Rather than using new phenotypic data, the later analysis identified candidate immune exposures from TCR beta sequences and from how often those sequences occurred across donors. All discovery cohort repertoires had been generated on a single sequencing platform. Across 300 to 400 genotyped donors of the cohort, an average of about 220,000 unique TCR beta nucleotide sequences per donor were sequenced, and roughly 18% of those sequences were non-productive. To predict cytomegalovirus infection status, the study combined high-throughput TCR immunosequencing, statistical association of individual TCRs with disease status, and machine learning. The T cell repertoires of some 670 subjects were profiled by immunosequencing and related to cytomegalovirus serostatus. The study aimed to test whether cataloging public T cell receptors could reveal signatures of past pathogen exposure. The number of donors typed differed by locus, with about 620-630 for A, B, C, DRB1 and DQB1, roughly 520 for DQA1, approximately 570 for DPA1, and about 450 for DPB1. Alongside the repertoire data, information on donor age, sex, ethnicity and CMV serostatus was compiled. About 5 DR-DQ haplotypes were handled as single units for association and clustering, since linkage in the cohort was strong. HLA typing included class I and class II loci at four-digit resolution. To study patterns of TCR occurrence, a later analysis re-analyzed previously published TCR beta repertoires from 500 to 850 donors and added high-resolution HLA genotyping. Along with the roughly 670-subject first cohort, a separate validation cohort of around 110 different subjects was used. A later genetic analysis took genome-wide SNP genotypes for about 55% of the 666 donors and used that subset as a discovery cohort.

Receptors were amplified or captured by the immunoSEQ multiplex PCR assay. The multiplex PCR relied on a mix of 60 forward primers for TCR Vbeta segments and 13 reverse primers for TCR Jbeta segments. The CDR3 region of rearranged TCR beta genes was amplified from genomic DNA with a multiplex PCR assay. The Illumina HiSeq System was used to sequence the amplified TCR beta libraries as 87-base-pair reads. From the authors' description of their analysis: A later analysis tallied around 87 million unique TCR beta chains across the 666 repertoires, and about 10 million of those chains were shared by two or more donors. A nearest-neighbor algorithm error-corrected the raw reads and collapsed the reads into unique sequences, merging closely related sequences to remove PCR and sequencing errors. To assign V, D and J gene segments, CDR3 sequences were aligned to IMGT reference sequences. For a sequence to be retained, at least a six-nucleotide match to both a V gene segment and a J gene segment was required. A rearrangement was called productive if the CDR3 had no stop codons and remained in frame with V and J, and every other rearrangement was called non-productive. Following IMGT convention, CDR3 was defined as the stretch from the second conserved V-encoded cysteine up to the conserved J-encoded phenylalanine. The earlier analysis of 500 to 650 of the donors excluded any sequence lacking an unambiguous match to a single V gene segment. In an earlier analysis of several hundred of the donors, a V segment was called functional when productive rearrangements were above 56.7%, and segregating when the standard deviation between donors exceeded 5%. A statistical classification framework was built for diagnosing cytomegalovirus status from the catalog of TCR beta chain sequences. V and J gene assignment, in a later analysis, came from comparing TCR nucleotide sequences with IMGT/GENE-DB human TR gene sequences. The TCRdist pipeline was used in a later analysis to assign CDR3 sequences and most-parsimonious VDJ recombination scenarios. A later analysis defined each TCR beta chain by its CDR3 amino acid sequence plus V-gene family, and excluded reads lacking a unique V-gene family. To address suspected cross-contamination and a sequencing artifact, a later analysis removed 592 highly shared, low-generation-probability nucleotide sequences. A later analysis calculated a clonal expansion index for each public chain from normalized within-repertoire ranks of inferred template counts. In a later analysis, generation probabilities were computed using a VDJ recombination model fitted to out-of-frame rearrangements, and the results were checked against IGoR. In a later analysis, hypergeometric tests were used to score TCR-TCR, TCR-HLA and TCR-CMV co-occurrence, with a repertoire-size bias correction applied to TCR pairs. In a later analysis, false discovery rates were estimated by permuting HLA or CMV assignments 20 times. In a later analysis, co-occurring TCRs were grouped using DBSCAN, and TCRdist sequence similarity was added for clustering within HLA-allele-positive subsets. Co-occurrence clustering excluded repertoires with fewer than 30,000 or more than 120,000 public chains, plus five with anomalous nucleotide sharing. What TCRdb holds here is the immuneACCESS table cut down to in-frame rearrangements. Part of the clones is not present; checked against another copy, under half of the missing clones reflect an unresolved V gene, and the others are unexplained. D and trimming come from the DNA, and the V and J calls and clone size come from that table. The sample table lists 100,000 to 150,000 clones, less than 85% of them with a count of one. The ten top clones hold approximately 8.4% of the sample.

Regarding this clone: Its specific antigen is unknown. Base qualities are not provided; no much larger clone lies one nucleotide away.

From the cysteine up to the phenylalanine, the CDR3 has a length of 16 residues. The only DNA kept is the CDR3, 48 bases in frame from the first base. Trimming accounts for 6 bases at V and 5 bases at J, while the number of junction bases matched to no gene is 12. According to the germline V gene (reference sequence), CDR1 reads SEHNR and CDR2 reads FQNEAQ. The cohort comprised around 700 healthy bone marrow donors. Cohort members were all nominally healthy when sampled, although unrecorded immune exposures were likely present. The donor tested CMV seropositive, placing the donor among the 289 seropositive members of the cohort. A peripheral blood sample was collected from each donor, and TCR beta sequencing was performed on peripheral blood mononuclear cells. Genomic DNA extraction from the blood cell samples was performed with the Qiagen DNeasy Blood Extraction Kit. Beyond this particular receptor, the publication reports: Correlated functional status among segregating V segments might reflect linkage disequilibrium, but an unknown experimental factor could not be ruled out. Because some donors lacked HLA typing at each locus, the association tests relied only on the typed subset. According to the authors, the approach could potentially be generalized to other disease states and immunological phenotypes. For the cohort, immune exposure information was limited to CMV serostatus. In an earlier analysis of approximately 590 of the donors, most TCR beta V segments appeared in productive rearrangements about 87% or about 30% of the time, broadly matching IMGT annotations. In a later analysis, HLA-associated TCR beta chains showed more clonal expansion and lower generation probabilities than non-associated chains that were equally common. A later analysis reported that several top co-occurrence clusters appeared linked to parvovirus B19, influenza, CMV and Epstein-Barr virus. A later analysis found that TCR association rates varied across HLA loci, with DRB1 alleles showing the most associated TCRs and HLA-C alleles the fewest. In a later genetic analysis, a missense DCLRE1C variant was associated with V-gene and J-gene trimming of TCR beta chains, and the association was replicated in an independent cohort. The study listed 150 to 200 TCR beta chains as associated with cytomegalovirus. Because counts were too low, roughly 16 rarely observed V segments, including chromosome 9 orphons, were left out of the earlier analysis of approximately 500 of the donors. According to a later genetic analysis, donors in an Asian-associated ancestry cluster had fewer N-insertions in productive TCRs than the approximately 650-donor mean. A cluster of highly shared sequence variants was judged likely to represent a technical artifact of the sequencing pipeline. A few of the identified cytomegalovirus-associated TCR beta chains were confirmed in vitro to be specific for cytomegalovirus antigens. Because the 87-base-pair reads could not distinguish some IMGT-functional V segments, including TRBV6-2 and TRBV6-3, those segments were excluded. In a later analysis, most CMV-associated TCR beta chains were found to appear HLA-restricted, with HLA associations seemingly driven largely by CMV exposure. Strong co-occurrence of HLA alleles, especially DR and DQ, made assigning TCR associations to individual alleles difficult. In a later analysis, some 18,000 TCR beta sequences were associated with specific HLA alleles at a false discovery rate of 0.05. In this cohort, only TCR beta chains were sequenced, and detectable features were limited by the absence of alpha or paired-chain data. While some public TCRs were present in many individuals, most TCR sequences turned up only very rarely across donors. The classifier was reported to diagnose cytomegalovirus status with high specificity and sensitivity in both the original and validation cohorts. Sequencing depth was assumed to be roughly uniform across donors in the presence/absence analyses, though that assumption may not hold. A further reported finding was that TCR beta sequences accurately predicted the HLA-A and HLA-B alleles for most subjects in the first cohort.

Specimen: PBMCs. This clonotype was sampled from a man aged 25 to 40 in good health and CMV-seropositive. The chain joins TRBV7-9 to TRBJ2-1; 8 nucleotides in the junction match TRBD2. The bases are TGTGCCAGCAGTCCCCCTGGGGGCGGGGGGCACAATGAGCAGTTCTTC. Its protein is CASSPPGGGGHNEQFF.